The rows below give T cell receptor beta chains drawn from one sample of a study of blood T cell repertoires in COVID-19. Assay: immunoSEQ multiplex PCR; the TCRdb copy retains only in-frame clones and omits some. The sample yields 52,000 or so clones, roughly 87% seen once. Source material: peripheral blood. The receptor source for this set is a human donor in a cohort sampled during active COVID-19. The CDR3 runs from the conserved cysteine through the conserved F or W.

J,V,CDR3
TRBJ1-6,TRBV30,CAWRGGLNRSPLHF
TRBJ1-5,TRBV21-1,CASSRGQRNQPQHF
TRBJ1-1,TRBV11-2,CASSYRDSHCFF
TRBJ2-2,TRBV29-1,CSVEREGQSGELFF
TRBJ1-1,TRBV24-1,CATRDRLTTEAFF
TRBJ2-1,TRBV6-1,CASSEQGTYNEQFF
TRBJ1-2,TRBV9,CASSEPGGRGYTF
TRBJ2-1,TRBV6-2/TRBV6-3,CASSYSRGREGQNEQFF
TRBJ1-1,TRBV6-5,CASSPPGRANTEAFF
TRBJ2-5,TRBV2,CASSDRGFETQYF
TRBJ1-5,TRBV19,CASSTGGSVNQPQHF
TRBJ1-3,TRBV27,CASRPRDSGNTIYF
TRBJ1-1,TRBV19,CASSIGGLVTEAFF
TRBJ1-2,TRBV4-1,CASSQRTPTGARYGYTF
TRBJ1-1,TRBV5-1,CASSYYREGTEAFF
TRBJ2-7,TRBV13,CASSLGAGNSYEQYF
TRBJ2-7,TRBV6-5,CASGLAGAGQYF
TRBJ1-3,TRBV2,CASSDYSSGNTIYF
TRBJ1-2,TRBV11-2,CASSEGGYGYTF
TRBJ1-3,TRBV5-4,CASSFWGSPGNTIYF
TRBJ1-5,TRBV5-5,CASSLGQNQPQHF
TRBJ2-1,TRBV11-2,CASSLARLGLAGANEQFF